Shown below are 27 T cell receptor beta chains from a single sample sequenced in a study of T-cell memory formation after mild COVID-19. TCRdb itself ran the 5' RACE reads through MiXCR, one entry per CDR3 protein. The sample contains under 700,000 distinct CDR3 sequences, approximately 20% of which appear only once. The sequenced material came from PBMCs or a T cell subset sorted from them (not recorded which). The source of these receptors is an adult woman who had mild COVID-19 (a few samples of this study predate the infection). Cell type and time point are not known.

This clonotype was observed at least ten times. In nucleotides, the CDR3 is TGTGCCAGCAGCGATTATACAGATACGCAGTATTTT. Protein: CASSDYTDTQYF. This sequence joins TRBV7-2 and TRBJ2-3; D is undetermined. V was cut by 5 bases and J by 3 bases, with 6 bases left in between. The CDR3 is 12 amino acids. Germline V gene data show CDR1 as SGHTA and CDR2 as FQGNSA.

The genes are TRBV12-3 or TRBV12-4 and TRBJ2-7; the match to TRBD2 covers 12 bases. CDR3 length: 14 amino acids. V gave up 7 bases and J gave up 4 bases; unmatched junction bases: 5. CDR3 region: CASTLAGGPYEQYF. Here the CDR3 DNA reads TGTGCCAGCACCCTAGCGGGAGGGCCGTACGAGCAGTACTTC.

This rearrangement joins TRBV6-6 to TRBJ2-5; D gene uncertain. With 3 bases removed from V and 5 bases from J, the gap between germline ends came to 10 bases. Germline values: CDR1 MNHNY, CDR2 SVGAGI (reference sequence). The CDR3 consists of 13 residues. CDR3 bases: TGTGCCAGCAGTTATCTAGATCGGGAGACCCAGTACTTC. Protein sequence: CASSYLDRETQYF.

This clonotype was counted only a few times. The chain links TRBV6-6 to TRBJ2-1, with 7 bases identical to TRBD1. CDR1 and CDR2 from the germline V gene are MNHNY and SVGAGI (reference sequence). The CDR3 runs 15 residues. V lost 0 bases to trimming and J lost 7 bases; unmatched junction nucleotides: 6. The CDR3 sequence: CASSYSRGRFNEQFF. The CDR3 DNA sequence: TGTGCCAGCAGTTACTCAAGGGGGCGCTTTAATGAGCAGTTCTTC.

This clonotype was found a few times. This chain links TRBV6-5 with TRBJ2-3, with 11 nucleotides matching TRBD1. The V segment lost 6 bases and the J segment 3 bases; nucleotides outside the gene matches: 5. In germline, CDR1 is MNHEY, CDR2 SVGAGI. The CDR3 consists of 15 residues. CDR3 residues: CASRWGTGGTDTQYF. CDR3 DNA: TGTGCCAGCAGGTGGGGGACAGGGGGGACAGATACGCAGTATTTT.

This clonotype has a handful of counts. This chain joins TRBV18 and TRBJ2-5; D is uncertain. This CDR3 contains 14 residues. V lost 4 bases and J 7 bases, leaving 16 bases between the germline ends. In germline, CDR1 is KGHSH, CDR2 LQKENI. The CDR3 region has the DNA TGTGCCAGCTCACGACCGGAAGGCCCAGGGACCCAGTACTTC. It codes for CASSRPEGPGTQYF.

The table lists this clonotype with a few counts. In DNA, the CDR3 is TGTGCCAGCAGCTTCGCGGTGGAGTACACTGAAGCTTTCTTT. It encodes CASSFAVEYTEAFF. The chain has TRBV7-2 and TRBJ1-1; D remains unclear. Deletions cut 3 bases from V and 3 bases from J, with 11 bases between. The CDR3 runs to 14 residues. Germline loops: CDR1 SGHTA, CDR2 FQGNSA.

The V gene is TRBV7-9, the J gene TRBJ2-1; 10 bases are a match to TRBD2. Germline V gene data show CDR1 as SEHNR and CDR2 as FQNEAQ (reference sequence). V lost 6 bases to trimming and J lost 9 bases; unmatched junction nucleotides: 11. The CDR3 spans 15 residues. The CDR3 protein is CASRDRAGGVGEQFF. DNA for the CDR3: TGTGCCAGCAGGGACCGAGCGGGAGGGGTTGGTGAGCAGTTCTTC.

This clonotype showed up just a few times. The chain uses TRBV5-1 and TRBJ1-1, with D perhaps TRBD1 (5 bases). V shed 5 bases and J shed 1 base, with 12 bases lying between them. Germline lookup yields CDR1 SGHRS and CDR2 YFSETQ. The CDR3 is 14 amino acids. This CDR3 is CASSLSQGNTEAFF. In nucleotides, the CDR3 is TGCGCCAGCAGTCTTTCCCAGGGGAACACTGAAGCTTTCTTT.

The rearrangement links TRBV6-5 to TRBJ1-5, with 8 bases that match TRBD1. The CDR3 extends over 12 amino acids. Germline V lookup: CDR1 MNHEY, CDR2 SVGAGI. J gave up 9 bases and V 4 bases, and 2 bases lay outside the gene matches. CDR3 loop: CASSSGQGPQHF. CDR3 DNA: TGTGCCAGCAGTTCCGGACAGGGGCCCCAGCATTTT.

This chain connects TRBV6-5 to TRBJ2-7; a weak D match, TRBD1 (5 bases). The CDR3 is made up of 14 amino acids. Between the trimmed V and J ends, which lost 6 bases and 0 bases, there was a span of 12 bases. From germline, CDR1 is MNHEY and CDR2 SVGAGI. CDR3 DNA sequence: TGTGCCAGCAGGCTACAGGTTGGCTCCTACGAGCAGTACTTC. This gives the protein CASRLQVGSYEQYF.

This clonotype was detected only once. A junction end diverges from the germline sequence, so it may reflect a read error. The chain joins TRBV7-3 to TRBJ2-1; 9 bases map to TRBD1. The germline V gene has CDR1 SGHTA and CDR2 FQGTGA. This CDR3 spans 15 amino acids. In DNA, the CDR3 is TGTGCCAGCAGCGCGGACAGGGGCTCCTACAATGATCAGTTCTTC. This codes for CASSADRGSYNDQFF.

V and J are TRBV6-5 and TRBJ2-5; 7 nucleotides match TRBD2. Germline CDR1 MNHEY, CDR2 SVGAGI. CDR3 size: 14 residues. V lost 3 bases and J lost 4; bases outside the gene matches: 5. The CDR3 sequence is CASSYRGGAETQYF. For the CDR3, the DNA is TGTGCCAGCAGTTATCGGGGAGGGGCAGAGACCCAGTACTTC.

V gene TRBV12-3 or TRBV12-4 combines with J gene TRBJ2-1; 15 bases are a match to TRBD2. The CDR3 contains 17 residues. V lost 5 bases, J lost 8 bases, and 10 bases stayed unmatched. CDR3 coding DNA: TGTGCCAGCAGTCCCCGGACTAGCGGGAGGGCCATGGATGAGCAGTTCTTC. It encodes CASSPRTSGRAMDEQFF.

This CDR3 is CASSGDRKNIQYF. CDR3 bases: TGTGCCAGCAGTGGGGACCGGAAAAACATTCAGTACTTC. The chain is built from TRBV12-3 or TRBV12-4 and TRBJ2-4; D may be TRBD1 or TRBD2 (5 bases each). The CDR3 length is 13 residues. V lost 5 bases to trimming and J lost 4 bases, with 9 bases between them.

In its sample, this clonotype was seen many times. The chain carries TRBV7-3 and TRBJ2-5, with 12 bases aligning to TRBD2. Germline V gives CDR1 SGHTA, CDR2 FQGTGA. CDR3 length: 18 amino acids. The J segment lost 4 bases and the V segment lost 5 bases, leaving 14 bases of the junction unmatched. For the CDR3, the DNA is TGTGCCAGCAGCCGCGGGGCTAGCGGGGGGGCGAGTCGAGAGACCCAGTACTTC. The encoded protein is CASSRGASGGASRETQYF.

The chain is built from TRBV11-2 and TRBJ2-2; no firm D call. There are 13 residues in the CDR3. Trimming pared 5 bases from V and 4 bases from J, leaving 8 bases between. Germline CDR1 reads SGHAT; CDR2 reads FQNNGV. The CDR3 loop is CASSPAFTGELFF. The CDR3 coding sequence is TGTGCCAGCAGCCCCGCTTTCACCGGGGAGCTGTTTTTT.

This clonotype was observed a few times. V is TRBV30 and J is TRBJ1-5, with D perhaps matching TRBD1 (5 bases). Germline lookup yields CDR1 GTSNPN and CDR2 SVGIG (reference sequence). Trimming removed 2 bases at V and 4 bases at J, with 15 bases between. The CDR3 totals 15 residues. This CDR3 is CAWSFLGPGNQPQHF. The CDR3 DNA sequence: TGTGCCTGGAGTTTCCTTGGGCCAGGGAATCAGCCCCAGCATTTT.

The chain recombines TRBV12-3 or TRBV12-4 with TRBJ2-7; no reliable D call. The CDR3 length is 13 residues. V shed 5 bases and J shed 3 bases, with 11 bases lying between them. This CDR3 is CASSLDLFYEQYF. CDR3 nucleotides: TGTGCCAGCAGTCTTGACCTCTTCTACGAGCAGTACTTC.

The CDR3 DNA reads as TGTGCCAGCAGTTTATCAGGGGGTGGTTCACCCCTCCACTTT. Encoded protein: CASSLSGGGSPLHF. The chain couples TRBV12-3 or TRBV12-4 to TRBJ1-6; 7 nucleotides align to TRBD1. The CDR3 sequence is 14 residues long. Unmatched junction bases numbered 4, after V lost 2 bases and J lost 9 bases.

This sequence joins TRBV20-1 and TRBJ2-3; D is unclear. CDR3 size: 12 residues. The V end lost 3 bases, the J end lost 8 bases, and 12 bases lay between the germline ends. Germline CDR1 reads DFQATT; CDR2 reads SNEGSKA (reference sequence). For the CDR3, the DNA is TGCAGTGCTAGGTACGGGCCCGGTACGCAGTATTTT. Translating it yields CSARYGPGTQYF.

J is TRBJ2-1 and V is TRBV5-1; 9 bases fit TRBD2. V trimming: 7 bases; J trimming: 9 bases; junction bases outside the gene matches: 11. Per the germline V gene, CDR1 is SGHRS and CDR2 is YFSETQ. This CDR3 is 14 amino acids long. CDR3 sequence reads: CASSYSGSTSEQFF. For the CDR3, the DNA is TGCGCCAGCTCATATAGCGGGAGTACAAGTGAGCAGTTCTTC.

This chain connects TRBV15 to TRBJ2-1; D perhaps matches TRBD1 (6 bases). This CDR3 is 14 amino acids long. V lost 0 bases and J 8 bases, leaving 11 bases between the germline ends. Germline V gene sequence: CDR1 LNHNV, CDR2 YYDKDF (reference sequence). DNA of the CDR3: TGTGCCACCAGCAGAGACGGGACAACATATGAGCAGTTCTTC. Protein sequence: CATSRDGTTYEQFF.

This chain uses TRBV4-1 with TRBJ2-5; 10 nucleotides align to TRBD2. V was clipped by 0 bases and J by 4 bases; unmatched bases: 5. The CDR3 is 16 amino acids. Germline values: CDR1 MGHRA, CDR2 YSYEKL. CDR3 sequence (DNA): TGCGCCAGCAGCCAAGATCCAGCGGGGGGGCGAGAGACCCAGTACTTC. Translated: CASSQDPAGGRETQYF.

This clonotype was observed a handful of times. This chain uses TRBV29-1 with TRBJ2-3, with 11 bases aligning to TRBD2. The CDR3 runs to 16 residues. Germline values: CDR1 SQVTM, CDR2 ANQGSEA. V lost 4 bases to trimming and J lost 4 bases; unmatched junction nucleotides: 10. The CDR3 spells CSVGKLAGGRADTQYF. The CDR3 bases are TGCAGCGTTGGGAAGTTAGCGGGGGGGCGAGCAGATACGCAGTATTTT.

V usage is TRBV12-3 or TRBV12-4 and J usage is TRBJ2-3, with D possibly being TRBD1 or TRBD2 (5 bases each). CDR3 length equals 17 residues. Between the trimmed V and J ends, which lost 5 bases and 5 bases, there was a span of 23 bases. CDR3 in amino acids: CASSAGRGRSPQDTQYF. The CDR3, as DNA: TGTGCCAGCAGTGCCGGAAGGGGACGGTCCCCCCAAGATACGCAGTATTTT.

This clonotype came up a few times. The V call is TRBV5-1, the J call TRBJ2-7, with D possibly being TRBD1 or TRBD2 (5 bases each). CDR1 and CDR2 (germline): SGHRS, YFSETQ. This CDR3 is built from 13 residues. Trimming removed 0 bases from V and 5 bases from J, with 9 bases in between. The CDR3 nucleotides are TGCGCCAGCAGCTTGGGGGGGAGAGACGAGCAGTACTTC. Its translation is CASSLGGRDEQYF.